Below, 15 T cell receptor beta chains from the same sample are listed, as sequenced in a study of CD8+CD57+ T cells in acquired aplastic anemia. Patients chosen for sequencing had shown CD8+CD57+ cell expansion by flow cytometry. The TCR beta profiling, which covered VDJ combination and CDR3 sequence, was carried out using genomic DNA as the template. TCRdb reprocessed the reads via MiXCR and lists one record per CDR3 protein. The table lists about 160,000 distinct CDR3 sequences, more than 40% of them singletons. The sequencing sample was made of sorted CD4+, CD8+, or CD8+CD57+ T cells (not recorded which) from PBMCs. Source of these receptors: a human donor with aplastic anemia.

The chain carries TRBV27 and TRBJ2-7; 8 nucleotides agree with TRBD1. This CDR3 region has 13 residues. With 7 bases clipped from V and 6 bases from J, the junction kept 8 bases outside the gene matches. CDR1 and CDR2 from the germline V gene are MNHEY and SMNVEV (reference sequence). This chain's CDR3 is CASTGPGGLEQYF. As DNA, the CDR3 is TGTGCCAGCACGGGGCCAGGGGGCCTCGAGCAGTACTTC.

This clonotype occurred a few times. The chain joins TRBV7-8 to TRBJ1-5; D is ambiguous. CDR1 is SGHVS, CDR2 FQNEAQ, per germline. Trimming cost V 2 bases and J 7 bases, with 6 bases left between them. The CDR3 has 12 residues. This CDR3 reads CASSLMEQPQHF. For the CDR3, the DNA is TGTGCCAGCAGCTTAATGGAACAGCCCCAGCATTTT.

The V gene is TRBV10-3, the J gene TRBJ1-1; 9 positions agree with TRBD1. Germline values: CDR1 ENHRY, CDR2 SYGVKD. V shed 4 bases and J 0 bases; nucleotides not matched to a gene: 9. This CDR3 is 17 amino acids long. In nucleotides, the CDR3 is TGTGCCATCAGTGGATCCCCAGGGACAGGGATGAACACTGAAGCTTTCTTT. Residues: CAISGSPGTGMNTEAFF.

This clonotype was found a few times. The gene calls are TRBV4-2 and TRBJ2-1; D might be TRBD1 or TRBD2, each matching 6 bases. V lost 8 bases and J 3 bases, leaving 11 bases between the germline ends. The CDR3 has 13 amino acids. CDR1 and CDR2 from the germline V gene are LGHNA and YNFKEQ. This CDR3 is CASWGADYNEQFF. For the CDR3, the DNA is TGTGCCAGCTGGGGGGCTGACTACAATGAGCAGTTCTTC.

The chain combines TRBV20-1 with TRBJ2-1; D is undetermined. The CDR3 runs 11 residues. Per the germline V gene, CDR1 is DFQATT and CDR2 is SNEGSKA (reference sequence). Between the trimmed V and J ends, which lost 4 bases and 6 bases, there was a span of 7 bases. The CDR3 sequence: CSATLGNEQFF. The CDR3 region has the DNA TGCAGTGCTACTCTTGGCAATGAGCAGTTCTTC.

The rearrangement joins TRBV29-1 to TRBJ2-5, with 7 bases lining up with TRBD2. Looked up from germline, CDR1 is SQVTM and CDR2 is ANQGSEA. This CDR3 region has 14 residues. In DNA form, the CDR3 reads TGCAGTGCTAGAGCGGGGAGCCCCCGGGAGACCCAGTACTTC. It specifies CSARAGSPRETQYF.

This clonotype was picked up many times. The rearrangement uses TRBV9 and TRBJ2-3; 12 bases align to TRBD2. The germline V gene encodes CDR1 SGDLS and CDR2 YYNGEE. V shed 0 bases, J shed 4 bases, and the junction held 0 bases outside the gene matches. The CDR3 spans 15 residues. Here the CDR3 DNA reads TGTGCCAGCAGCGTAGGACTAGCGGGAGCAGATACGCAGTATTTT. The encoded protein is CASSVGLAGADTQYF.

This chain joins TRBV11-1 and TRBJ2-7, with unresolved D. The CDR3 covers 12 residues. Germline V gives CDR1 SGHAT, CDR2 FQDESV (reference sequence). V was pared by 5 bases and J by 2 bases, with 7 bases between. The CDR3 nucleotides are TGTGCCAGCAGCGTAAGGACCTACGAGCAGTACTTC. Translated: CASSVRTYEQYF. Using reference TRBV11-1 and TRBJ2-7 for the parts outside the CDR3, the full variable domain is EAEVAQSPRYKITEKSQAVAFWCDPISGHATLYWYRQILGQGPELLVQFQDESVVDDSQLPKDRFSAERLKGVDSTLKIQPAELGDSAMYLCASSVRTYEQYFGPGTRLTVT.

This clonotype was seen many times. The chain joins TRBV11-3 to TRBJ1-2; perhaps TRBD1 as D (5 bases). The germline V gene encodes CDR1 SGHNT and CDR2 YENEEA. CDR3 size: 14 residues. Deletions cut 1 base from V and 6 bases from J, with 12 bases between. In DNA, the CDR3 is TGTGCCAGCAGCTTAGGGGACCTGGAAGATGGCTACACCTTC. This translates into CASSLGDLEDGYTF.

This clonotype showed up just a few times. The chain uses TRBV19 and TRBJ1-6, with 8 bases fitting TRBD1. Germline V gene sequence: CDR1 LNHDA, CDR2 SQIVND (reference sequence). V dropped 8 bases and J dropped 2; count of bases not matched to a gene: 2. This CDR3 comprises 14 residues. In nucleotides, the CDR3 is TGTGCCAGTGGGGACAGGACCTATAATTCACCCCTCCACTTT. Translating gives CASGDRTYNSPLHF.

This chain uses TRBV15 with TRBJ2-3, with 8 bases identical to TRBD2. The CDR3 totals 16 residues. Germline CDR1 LNHNV, CDR2 YYDKDF (reference sequence). J was trimmed by 3 bases and V by 4 bases; bases with no gene match: 9. CDR3 loop: CATSTPSGSGTDTQYF. DNA for the CDR3: TGTGCCACCAGCACACCAAGCGGGAGCGGGACAGATACGCAGTATTTT.

This clonotype was counted ten times or more. The rearrangement links TRBV25-1 to TRBJ2-7, with 12 bases matching TRBD2. Trimming took 4 bases from V and 4 from J; bases not matched to a gene: 11. Germline-derived CDR1 and CDR2 are MGHDK and SYGVNS. The CDR3 covers 17 residues. The CDR3 is CASSVPKLAGGRYEQYF. The CDR3 DNA follows: TGTGCCAGCAGTGTACCCAAACTAGCGGGAGGCCGTTACGAGCAGTACTTC.

This rearrangement joins TRBV7-9 to TRBJ2-5; D is unclear. The V gene lost 7 bases and the J gene lost 7 bases, with 16 bases spanning the gap. CDR3 length equals 13 residues. CDR1 SEHNR and CDR2 FQNEAQ come from the germline V gene (reference sequence). CDR3 in amino acids: CASTLPGLGTQYF. For the CDR3, the DNA is TGTGCCAGCACTTTGCCCGGGCTGGGGACCCAGTACTTC. Looking up the rest from reference TRBV7-9 and TRBJ2-5 gives the full variable domain: DTGVSQNPRHKITKRGQNVTFRCDPISEHNRLYWYRQTLGQGPEFLTYFQNEAQLEKSRLLSDRFSAERPKGSFSTLEIQRTEQGDSAMYLCASTLPGLGTQYFGPGTRLLVL.

A word on this clonotype: This may arise from a read error, as a much more abundant clone is one base away. The chain joins TRBV7-9 to TRBJ1-1; D perhaps matches TRBD1 (5 bases). Looked up from germline, CDR1 is SEHNR and CDR2 is FQNEAQ (reference sequence). V was trimmed by 3 bases and J by 5 bases, leaving 10 bases between them. The CDR3 is 13 residues long. CDR3 nucleotides: TGTGCCAGCAGCTTCCCGGGGGTAACTGAAGCTTTCTTT. This sequence encodes CASSFPGVTEAFF.

On this clonotype: Since a much larger clone is just one base distant, this may be a read error. The rearrangement joins TRBV11-1 to TRBJ2-5, with TRBD2 matching 7 bases. Germline V gene lookup returns CDR1 SGHAT and CDR2 FQDESV (reference sequence). The CDR3 extends over 17 amino acids. The CDR3 protein is CASSPPYGLADQGTQYF. Here the CDR3 DNA reads TGTGCCAGCAGCCCGCCCTATGGTCTAGCGGACCAAGGGACCCAGTACTTC.